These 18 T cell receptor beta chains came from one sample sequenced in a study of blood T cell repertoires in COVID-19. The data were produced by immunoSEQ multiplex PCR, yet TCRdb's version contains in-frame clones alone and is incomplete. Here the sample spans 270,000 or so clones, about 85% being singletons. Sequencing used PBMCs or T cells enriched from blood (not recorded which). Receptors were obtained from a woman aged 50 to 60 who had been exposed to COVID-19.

The CDR3 bases are TGTGCCAGCAGCTTCGGTGGGACTAGCCCCGAACAAGAGACCCAGTACTTC. Amino acids: CASSFGGTSPEQETQYF. The rearrangement uses TRBV5-6 and TRBJ2-5; 9 nucleotides match TRBD2. The J segment lost 2 bases and the V segment lost 2 bases, leaving 10 bases of the junction unmatched. The CDR3 length is 17 residues. Per the germline V gene, CDR1 is SGHDT and CDR2 is YYEEEE.

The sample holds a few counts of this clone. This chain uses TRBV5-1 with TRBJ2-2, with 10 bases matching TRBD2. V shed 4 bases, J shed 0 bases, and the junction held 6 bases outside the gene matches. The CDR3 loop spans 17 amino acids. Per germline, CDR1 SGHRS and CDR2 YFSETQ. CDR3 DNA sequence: TGCGCCAGCAGCCTCCGGACTAGCGGAACGAACACCGGGGAGCTGTTTTTT. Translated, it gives CASSLRTSGTNTGELFF.

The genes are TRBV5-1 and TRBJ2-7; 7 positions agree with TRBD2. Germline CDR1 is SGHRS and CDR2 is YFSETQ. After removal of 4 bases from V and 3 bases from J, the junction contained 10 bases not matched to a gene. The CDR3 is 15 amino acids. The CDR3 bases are TGCGCCAGCAGCCCGTCCCCAGCGGGGATCTACGAGCAGTACTTC. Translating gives CASSPSPAGIYEQYF.

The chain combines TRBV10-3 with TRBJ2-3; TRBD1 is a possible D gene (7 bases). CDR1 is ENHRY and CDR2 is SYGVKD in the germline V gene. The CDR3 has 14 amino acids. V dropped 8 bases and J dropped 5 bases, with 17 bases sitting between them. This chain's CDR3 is CAIGVRQGGDTQYF. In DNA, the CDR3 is TGTGCCATCGGAGTACGGCAGGGGGGAGATACGCAGTATTTT.

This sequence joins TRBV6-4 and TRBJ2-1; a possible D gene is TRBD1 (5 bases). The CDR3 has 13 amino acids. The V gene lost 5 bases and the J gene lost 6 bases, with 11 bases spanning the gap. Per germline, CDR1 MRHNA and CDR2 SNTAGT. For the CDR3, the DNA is TGTGCCAGCAGTTCTCAGGGTTTCAATGAGCAGTTCTTC. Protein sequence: CASSSQGFNEQFF.

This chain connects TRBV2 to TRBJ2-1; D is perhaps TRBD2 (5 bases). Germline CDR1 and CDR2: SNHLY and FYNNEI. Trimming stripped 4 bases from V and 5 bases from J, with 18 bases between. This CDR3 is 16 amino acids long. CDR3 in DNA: TGTGCCAGCAGTGGAAGTAAGGCTAGCAGAGACAATGAGCAGTTCTTC. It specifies CASSGSKASRDNEQFF.

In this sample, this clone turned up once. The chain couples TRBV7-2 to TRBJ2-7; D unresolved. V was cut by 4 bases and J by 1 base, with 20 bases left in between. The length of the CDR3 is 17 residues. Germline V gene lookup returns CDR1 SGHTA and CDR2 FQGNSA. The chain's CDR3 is CASSSIPPILDSYEQYF. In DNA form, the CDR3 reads TGTGCCAGCAGCTCTATCCCCCCGATCTTAGATTCCTACGAGCAGTACTTC. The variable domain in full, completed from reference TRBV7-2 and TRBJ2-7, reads GAGVSQSPSNKVTEKGKDVELRCDPISGHTALYWYRQSLGQGLEFLIYFQGNSAPDKSGLPSDRFSAERTGGSVSTLTIQRTQQEDSAVYLCASSSIPPILDSYEQYFGPGTRLTVT.

CDR3 DNA sequence: TGTGCCTGGAGTCCCCCCCGACTAGGGCGCTTCGGTGAGCAGTTCTTC. Its translation: CAWSPPRLGRFGEQFF. J is TRBJ2-1 and V is TRBV30, with D maybe TRBD2 (6 bases). This CDR3 contains 16 residues. Germline V CDR1 and CDR2: GTSNPN, SVGIG (reference sequence). V was pared by 2 bases and J by 9 bases, with 23 bases between.

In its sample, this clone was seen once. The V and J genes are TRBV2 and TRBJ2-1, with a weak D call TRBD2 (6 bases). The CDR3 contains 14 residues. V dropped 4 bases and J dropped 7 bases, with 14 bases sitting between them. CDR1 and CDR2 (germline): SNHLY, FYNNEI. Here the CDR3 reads CASSVTRYANEQFF. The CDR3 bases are TGTGCCAGCAGTGTGACTAGATACGCGAATGAGCAGTTCTTC.

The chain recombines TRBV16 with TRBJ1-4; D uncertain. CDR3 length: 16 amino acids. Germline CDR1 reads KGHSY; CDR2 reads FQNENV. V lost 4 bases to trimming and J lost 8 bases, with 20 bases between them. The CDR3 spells CASSPYHSTAAEKLFF. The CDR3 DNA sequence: TGTGCCAGCAGCCCTTACCACAGTACAGCGGCAGAAAAACTGTTTTTT.

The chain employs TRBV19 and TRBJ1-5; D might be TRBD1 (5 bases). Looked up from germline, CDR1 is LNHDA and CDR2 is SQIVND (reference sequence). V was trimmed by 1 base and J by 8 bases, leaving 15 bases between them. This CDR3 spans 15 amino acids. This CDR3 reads CASSIGTTPREPQHF. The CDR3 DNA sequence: TGTGCCAGTAGTATAGGGACCACCCCCAGGGAGCCCCAGCATTTT.

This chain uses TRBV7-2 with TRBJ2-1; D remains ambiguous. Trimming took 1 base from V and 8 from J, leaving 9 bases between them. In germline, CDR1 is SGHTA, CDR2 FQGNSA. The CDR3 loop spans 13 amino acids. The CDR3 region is CASSLVQEDEQFF. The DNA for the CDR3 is TGTGCCAGCAGCTTAGTCCAAGAGGATGAGCAGTTCTTC.

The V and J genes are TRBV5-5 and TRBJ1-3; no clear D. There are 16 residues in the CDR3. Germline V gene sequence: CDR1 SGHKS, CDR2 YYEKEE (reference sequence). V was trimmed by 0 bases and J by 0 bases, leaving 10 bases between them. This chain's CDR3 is CASSLGQAISGNTIYF. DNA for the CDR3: TGTGCCAGCAGCTTGGGGCAGGCCATCTCTGGAAACACCATATATTTT.

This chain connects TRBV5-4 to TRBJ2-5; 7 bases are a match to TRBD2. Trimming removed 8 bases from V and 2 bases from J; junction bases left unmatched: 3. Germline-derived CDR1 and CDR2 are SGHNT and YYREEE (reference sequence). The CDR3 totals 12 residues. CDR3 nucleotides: TGTGCCAGTGGGAGGGCGCAAGAGACCCAGTACTTC. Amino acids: CASGRAQETQYF.

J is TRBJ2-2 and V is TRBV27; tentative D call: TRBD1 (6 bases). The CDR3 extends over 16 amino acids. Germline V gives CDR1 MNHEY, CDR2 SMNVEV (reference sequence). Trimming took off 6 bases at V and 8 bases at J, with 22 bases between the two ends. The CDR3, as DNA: TGTGCCAGCAGATCCGAACGCGACAGGAACCTGGGGGAGCTGTTTTTT. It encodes CASRSERDRNLGELFF.

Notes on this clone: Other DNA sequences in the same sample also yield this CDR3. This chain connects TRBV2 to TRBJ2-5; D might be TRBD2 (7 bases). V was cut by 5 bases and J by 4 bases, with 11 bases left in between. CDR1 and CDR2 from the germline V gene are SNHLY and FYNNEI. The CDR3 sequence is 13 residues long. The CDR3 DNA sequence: TGTGCCAGCAGTCGAGGGGGGGCAGAGACCCAGTACTTC. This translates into CASSRGGAETQYF.

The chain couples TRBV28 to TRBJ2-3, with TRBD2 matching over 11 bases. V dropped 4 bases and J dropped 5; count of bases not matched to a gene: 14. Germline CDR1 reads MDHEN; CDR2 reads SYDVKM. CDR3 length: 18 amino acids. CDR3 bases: TGTGCCAGCAGTTCCCCTATAGCGGGGGGGCCATTGGAAGATACGCAGTATTTT. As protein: CASSSPIAGGPLEDTQYF.

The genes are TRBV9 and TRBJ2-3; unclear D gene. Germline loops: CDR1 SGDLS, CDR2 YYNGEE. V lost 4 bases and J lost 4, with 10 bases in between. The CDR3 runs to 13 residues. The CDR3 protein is CASSFDWADTQYF. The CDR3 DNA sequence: TGTGCCAGCAGCTTTGACTGGGCAGATACGCAGTATTTT.